One sample yielded the 30 T cell receptor beta chains listed below, sequenced in a study of identical twins. TCRdb passed the 5' RACE reads through MiXCR, listing each CDR3 protein once. The sample has roughly 220,000 distinct CDR3 sequences; 5.5% to 7.5% are singletons. This sample also appeared in a second study, on T cells expressing NK-cell markers.

What was sequenced was CD8+ T cells sorted from blood. The receptors originated from a woman aged 18-35 years in good health.

This clonotype was observed a handful of times. This sequence joins TRBV6-1 and TRBJ2-2; D not certain. The V gene lost 6 bases and the J gene lost 4 bases, with 15 bases spanning the gap. Per germline, CDR1 MNHNS and CDR2 SASEGT. CDR3 length: 15 residues. The chain's CDR3 is CASSVMSILTGELFF. In nucleotides, the CDR3 is TGTGCCAGCAGCGTTATGAGTATTCTCACCGGGGAGCTGTTTTTT.

In this sample, this clonotype turned up a few times. V gene TRBV10-2 combines with J gene TRBJ1-2; D is undetermined. This CDR3 has 15 residues. Germline V gene lookup returns CDR1 WSHSY and CDR2 SAAADI. Trimming left V 0 bases short and J 0 bases short, with 8 bases between. CDR3 protein: CASSESRASNYGYTF. DNA of the CDR3: TGCGCCAGCAGTGAGTCGAGGGCATCTAACTATGGCTACACCTTC.

The V and J genes are TRBV6-6 and TRBJ1-1; D gene ambiguous. V lost 7 bases and J 5 bases, leaving 5 bases between the germline ends. Looked up from germline, CDR1 is MNHNY and CDR2 is SVGAGI (reference sequence). The CDR3 covers 10 residues. In DNA, the CDR3 is TGTGCCAGCATGGAAACTGAAGCTTTCTTT. It translates to CASMETEAFF.

This clonotype has ten or more counts. The V call is TRBV25-1, the J call TRBJ2-3; 7 bases line up with TRBD2. The CDR3 totals 18 residues. Per germline, CDR1 MGHDK and CDR2 SYGVNS. V was pared by 3 bases and J by 4 bases, with 16 bases of the junction left unmatched. CDR3 coding DNA: TGTGCCAGCAGTGAGCTGGGCGGGAGAGGTGTCTCGGCAGATACGCAGTATTTT. This sequence encodes CASSELGGRGVSADTQYF. Full variable domain (missing parts from reference TRBV25-1 and TRBJ2-3): EADIYQTPRYLVIGTGKKITLECSQTMGHDKMYWYQQDPGMELHLIHYSYGVNSTEKGDLSSESTVSRIRTEHFPLTLESARPSHTSQYLCASSELGGRGVSADTQYFGPGTRLTVL.

This clonotype has a handful of counts. The chain uses TRBV20-1 and TRBJ2-1, with unresolved D. The CDR3 sequence is 12 residues long. Trimming left V 4 bases short and J 3 bases short, with 7 bases between. Germline CDR1 is DFQATT and CDR2 is SNEGSKA (reference sequence). The CDR3 sequence: CSAMGNYNEQFF. CDR3 DNA: TGCAGTGCTATGGGGAACTACAATGAGCAGTTCTTC.

This clonotype has only a few counts. The chain couples TRBV2 to TRBJ2-7, with D tentatively TRBD1 or TRBD2 (5 bases each). Per the germline V gene, CDR1 is SNHLY and CDR2 is FYNNEI. This CDR3 comprises 15 residues. Trimming left V 2 bases short and J 0 bases short, with 11 bases between. CDR3 in amino acids: CASSESGPDSYEQYF. CDR3 nucleotide sequence: TGTGCCAGCAGTGAATCGGGGCCTGACTCCTACGAGCAGTACTTC. Together with reference TRBV2 and TRBJ2-7, the CDR3 gives the full variable domain: EPEVTQTPSHQVTQMGQEVILRCVPISNHLYFYWYRQILGQKVEFLVSFYNNEISEKSEIFDDQFSVERPDGSNFTLKIRSTKLEDSAMYFCASSESGPDSYEQYFGPGTRLTVT.

The sample holds one count of this clonotype. This chain uses TRBV19 with TRBJ1-1, with D possibly being TRBD1 (5 bases). Trimming removed 5 bases at V and 1 base at J, with 8 bases between. The CDR3 length is 13 residues. Per the germline V gene, CDR1 is LNHDA and CDR2 is SQIVND (reference sequence). DNA for the CDR3: TGTGCCAGTAGTTTCAGGGAGAACACTGAAGCTTTCTTT. It is translated as CASSFRENTEAFF.

At least ten counts were recorded for this clonotype. This chain uses TRBV14 with TRBJ2-3; TRBD2 matches at 7 bases. After removal of 6 bases from V and 2 bases from J, the junction contained 11 bases not matched to a gene. The germline V gene encodes CDR1 SGHDN and CDR2 FVKESK. This CDR3 region has 16 residues. The CDR3 here is CASSRSGPLLTDTQYF. CDR3 nucleotides: TGTGCCAGCAGTCGTAGCGGGCCCCTCCTCACAGATACGCAGTATTTT.

This clonotype was picked up many times. J is TRBJ1-5 and V is TRBV2; unclear D gene. Germline values: CDR1 SNHLY, CDR2 FYNNEI. The CDR3 extends over 15 amino acids. With 3 bases removed from V and 3 bases from J, the gap between germline ends came to 12 bases. CDR3 protein: CASSDYGRANQPQHF. CDR3 nucleotide sequence: TGTGCCAGCAGTGACTACGGGCGCGCCAATCAGCCCCAGCATTTT.

The sample holds a few counts of this clonotype. The chain recombines TRBV2 with TRBJ2-3; TRBD2 matches 9 bases. V lost 6 bases, J lost 4 bases, and 14 bases stayed unmatched. This CDR3 region has 17 residues. Germline V gives CDR1 SNHLY, CDR2 FYNNEI. DNA for the CDR3: TGTGCCAGCAGATGGCGGGAGCGGGAGGTCCCCCCAGATACGCAGTATTTT. This encodes CASRWREREVPPDTQYF.

The gene calls are TRBV11-3 and TRBJ2-2; a possible D gene is TRBD2 (7 bases). Germline-derived CDR1 and CDR2 are SGHNT and YENEEA. The V end was cut by 4 bases, the J end by 6 bases, with 15 bases between. The CDR3 totals 15 residues. The CDR3 here is CASSWRGGLPGELFF. The DNA of the CDR3 is TGTGCCAGCAGCTGGAGGGGGGGCCTACCCGGGGAGCTGTTTTTT.

V gene TRBV7-9 combines with J gene TRBJ2-3; TRBD1 is a possible D gene (5 bases). The CDR3 covers 15 residues. From germline, CDR1 is SEHNR and CDR2 FQNEAQ (reference sequence). V was clipped by 5 bases and J by 0 bases, with 12 bases between them. The CDR3 sequence: CASSPWTRSTDTQYF. In DNA, the CDR3 is TGTGCCAGCAGCCCCTGGACACGGAGCACAGATACGCAGTATTTT.

The chain has TRBV27 and TRBJ1-2; D gene uncertain. The CDR3 is 12 amino acids. Germline V gene lookup returns CDR1 MNHEY and CDR2 SMNVEV (reference sequence). Trimming took off 4 bases at V and 7 bases at J, with 10 bases between the two ends. Here the CDR3 DNA reads TGTGCCAGCAGTTCCGCGGGCGCTGGCTACACCTTC. Protein sequence: CASSSAGAGYTF.

This clonotype was recorded a few times. The rearrangement links TRBV20-1 to TRBJ2-2; tentatively, D is TRBD2 (6 bases). The V end was cut by 3 bases, the J end by 0 bases, with 14 bases between. CDR3 length: 16 amino acids. The germline V gene encodes CDR1 DFQATT and CDR2 SNEGSKA (reference sequence). Here the CDR3 DNA reads TGCAGTGCTAGGGGGAGGAACTTAGCGAACACCGGGGAGCTGTTTTTT. Amino acid sequence: CSARGRNLANTGELFF.

This clonotype was seen a few times. The chain combines TRBV12-5 with TRBJ1-1; TRBD1 matches 7 bases. Unmatched junction bases numbered 6, after V lost 4 bases and J lost 1 base. This CDR3 is 15 amino acids long. CDR1 LGHNT and CDR2 FRNRAP come from the germline V gene. CDR3 DNA: TGTGCTAGTGGTTCCCAGGGGGATCGGAACACTGAAGCTTTCTTT. Its protein is CASGSQGDRNTEAFF.

The V and J genes are TRBV7-9 and TRBJ2-1; weak D call: TRBD2 (6 bases). Germline CDR1 reads SEHNR; CDR2 reads FQNEAQ (reference sequence). CDR3 size: 15 residues. V was trimmed by 5 bases and J by 8 bases, leaving 19 bases between them. CDR3 region: CASSPGTVGWDEQFF. The CDR3 region has the DNA TGTGCCAGCAGCCCCGGGACTGTTGGGTGGGATGAGCAGTTCTTC.

This clonotype was detected many times. The V call is TRBV30, the J call TRBJ2-7; D is perhaps TRBD1 (6 bases). Trimming shortened V by 5 bases and J by 3 bases, and 11 bases separated the two germline ends. Germline V CDR1 and CDR2: GTSNPN, SVGIG (reference sequence). This CDR3 is built from 12 residues. CDR3 residues: CAWAEGGYEQYF. In DNA form, the CDR3 reads TGTGCCTGGGCAGAAGGGGGCTACGAGCAGTACTTC.

The rearrangement links TRBV28 to TRBJ1-1; D is uncertain. The germline V gene encodes CDR1 MDHEN and CDR2 SYDVKM. The V gene lost 6 bases and the J gene lost 1 base, with 12 bases spanning the gap. The CDR3 totals 14 residues. CDR3 residues: CASSWPRRNTEAFF. The CDR3 region has the DNA TGTGCCAGCAGCTGGCCCCGGAGGAACACTGAAGCTTTCTTT.

This chain uses TRBV29-1 with TRBJ2-7, with D possibly TRBD1 on 6 matching bases. V was clipped by 6 bases and J by 6 bases, with 12 bases between them. CDR1 SQVTM and CDR2 ANQGSEA come from the germline V gene. The CDR3 is made up of 11 amino acids. Here the CDR3 reads CSVLGGPEQYF. The CDR3 region has the DNA TGCAGCGTATTAGGGGGACCCGAGCAGTACTTC.

The V gene is TRBV7-9, the J gene TRBJ1-1; D is unresolved. This CDR3 contains 12 residues. V lost 6 bases to trimming and J lost 4 bases, with 9 bases between them. The germline gives CDR1 SEHNR, CDR2 FQNEAQ (reference sequence). CDR3 bases: TGTGCCAGCAGGTCGGAGCTCACTGAAGCTTTCTTT. This gives the protein CASRSELTEAFF. Variable domain in full (rest from reference TRBV7-9 and TRBJ1-1): DTGVSQNPRHKITKRGQNVTFRCDPISEHNRLYWYRQTLGQGPEFLTYFQNEAQLEKSRLLSDRFSAERPKGSFSTLEIQRTEQGDSAMYLCASRSELTEAFFGQGTRLTVV.

The rearrangement links TRBV27 to TRBJ2-7; 8 bases fit TRBD1. After removal of 5 bases from V and 6 bases from J, the junction contained 9 bases not matched to a gene. The CDR3 is 14 amino acids. The germline V gene has CDR1 MNHEY and CDR2 SMNVEV (reference sequence). This CDR3 reads CASSGPSGGGEQYF. As DNA, the CDR3 is TGTGCCAGCAGTGGGCCCTCAGGGGGCGGCGAGCAGTACTTC.

This clonotype has more than one count but fewer than ten. This rearrangement joins TRBV4-1 to TRBJ2-5; weak D call: TRBD2 (6 bases). The germline V gene encodes CDR1 MGHRA and CDR2 YSYEKL. CDR3 length: 15 amino acids. V was cut by 10 bases and J by 4 bases, with 22 bases left in between. The CDR3 DNA follows: TGCGCCACCCGAAAGAGCGGGCTTCGTGTAGAGACCCAGTACTTC. This encodes CATRKSGLRVETQYF.

V is TRBV12-3 or TRBV12-4 and J is TRBJ2-7, with 8 bases lining up with TRBD2. After removal of 8 bases from V and 2 bases from J, the junction contained 5 bases not matched to a gene. This CDR3 region has 13 residues. The CDR3 nucleotides read TGTGCCAGCGGGAGCGGGAGCCCCTACGAGCAGTACTTC. Its protein is CASGSGSPYEQYF.

This clonotype came up a few times. V is TRBV9 and J is TRBJ2-2; D not certain. From germline, CDR1 is SGDLS and CDR2 YYNGEE. Trimming took 0 bases from V and 5 from J, leaving 11 bases between them. CDR3 length: 15 amino acids. This CDR3 reads CASSVGVGLTGELFF. The CDR3 coding sequence is TGTGCCAGCAGCGTAGGGGTAGGGTTAACCGGGGAGCTGTTTTTT.

This clonotype was counted only a few times. The chain carries TRBV12-3 or TRBV12-4 and TRBJ2-1, with 7 bases identical to TRBD2. This CDR3 is 11 amino acids long. V lost 8 bases, J lost 14 bases, and 9 bases stayed unmatched. For the CDR3, the DNA is TGTGCCAGCCAAGAGGCGGGAGCGAAGTTCTTC. This translates into CASQEAGAKFF.

This clonotype was seen at least ten times. The V gene is TRBV3-1, the J gene TRBJ1-2; D remains ambiguous. Trimming stripped 0 bases from V and 7 bases from J, with 15 bases between. The CDR3 is 15 residues long. Germline values: CDR1 LGHDT, CDR2 YNNKEL (reference sequence). In DNA form, the CDR3 reads TGTGCCAGCAGCCAAGACAGCCTAAGAGATGGTGGCTACACCTTC. It specifies CASSQDSLRDGGYTF. Full variable domain (outside the CDR3, taken from reference TRBV3-1 and TRBJ1-2): DTAVSQTPKYLVTQMGNDKSIKCEQNLGHDTMYWYKQDSKKFLKIMFSYNNKELIINETVPNRFSPKSPDKAHLNLHINSLELGDSAVYFCASSQDSLRDGGYTFGSGTRLTVV.

This clonotype was recorded at least ten times. The chain uses TRBV20-1 and TRBJ2-3; a possible D gene is TRBD1 (6 bases). The CDR3 spans 14 residues. Germline CDR1 is DFQATT and CDR2 is SNEGSKA (reference sequence). V shed 0 bases and J shed 1 base, with 8 bases lying between them. CDR3 amino acids: CSARDRGGTDTQYF. CDR3 nucleotide sequence: TGCAGTGCTAGAGACAGGGGAGGCACAGATACGCAGTATTTT.

This clonotype was seen more than once but under ten times. The V and J genes are TRBV15 and TRBJ2-7; D possibly corresponds to TRBD1 (6 bases). V shed 2 bases and J shed 1 base, with 15 bases lying between them. CDR3 length: 16 residues. The germline CDR1 and CDR2 sequences are LNHNV and YYDKDF (reference sequence). CDR3 amino acids: CATSRSTDRSSYEQYF. DNA of the CDR3: TGTGCCACCAGCAGATCAACGGACAGATCATCCTACGAGCAGTACTTC.

The chain couples TRBV29-1 to TRBJ2-7; 10 bases line up with TRBD1. Germline V gene data show CDR1 as SQVTM and CDR2 as ANQGSEA. The CDR3 is 17 amino acids. Unmatched junction bases numbered 12, after V lost 3 bases and J lost 1 base. The CDR3: CSVDARRGQGTSYEQYF. As DNA, the CDR3 is TGCAGCGTTGATGCCAGGCGGGGACAGGGGACGTCCTACGAGCAGTACTTC.

The chain has TRBV7-2 and TRBJ2-7; 9 nucleotides align to TRBD1. Trimming took 3 bases from V and 5 from J; bases not matched to a gene: 8. CDR3 length: 15 amino acids. Germline values: CDR1 SGHTA, CDR2 FQGNSA. The CDR3 DNA reads TGTGCCAGCAGCTTCTCCGGGACAGGGTACGACGAGCAGTACTTC. Its translation: CASSFSGTGYDEQYF.